The next 10 T cell receptor beta chains were all read from a single sample in a study of chemoradiotherapy in HPV16-positive cancers. Generated by immunoSEQ multiplex PCR, the TCRdb table keeps only in-frame clones and is missing some. The sample shows about 10,000 clones, roughly 70% of them seen only once. Sampling took place from a patient who underwent chemoradiotherapy. These receptors all stem from a human donor with HPV-associated anogenital cancer.

The gene calls are TRBV7-3 and TRBJ2-1; TRBD2 matches at 13 bases. Germline V gives CDR1 SGHTA, CDR2 FQGTGA. The CDR3 consists of 15 residues. Germline trimming cut 4 bases from V and 5 bases from J; bases unmatched to any gene: 2. The CDR3 DNA follows: TGTGCCAGCAGCTCGGGACTAGCGGGGCACAATGAGCAGTTCTTC. Its translation: CASSSGLAGHNEQFF.

This clone was picked up one time. The chain combines TRBV9 with TRBJ2-7; 7 bases align to TRBD1. The V gene's germline CDR1 is SGDLS and CDR2 YYNGEE. The CDR3 totals 17 residues. J was trimmed by 5 bases and V by 2 bases; bases with no gene match: 16. CDR3 coding DNA: TGTGCCAGCAGCGTCGCTCCTACGACAGGGTTAGCGAACGAGCAGTACTTC. Its translation: CASSVAPTTGLANEQYF.

The table lists this clone with a few counts. The chain carries TRBV15 and TRBJ2-7, with D possibly being TRBD1 (5 bases). V was pared by 3 bases and J by 5 bases, with 8 bases between. The V gene's germline CDR1 is LNHNV and CDR2 YYDKDF (reference sequence). The CDR3 has 12 residues. The CDR3 protein is CATSSAGNEQYF. The CDR3 DNA reads TGTGCCACCAGCAGTGCAGGGAACGAGCAGTACTTC.

The chain is built from TRBV2 and TRBJ2-7; D might be TRBD1 (6 bases). This CDR3 has 14 amino acids. Germline V gene data show CDR1 as SNHLY and CDR2 as FYNNEI. Trimming took 8 bases from V and 1 from J, leaving 15 bases between them. This CDR3 is CASRNRDGSYEQYF. CDR3 bases: TGTGCCAGCCGGAACAGGGACGGTTCCTACGAGCAGTACTTC.

This clone was recorded only once. The gene calls are TRBV2 and TRBJ1-6; TRBD1 might be the D (6 bases). With 3 bases removed from V and 1 base from J, the gap between germline ends came to 10 bases. Looked up from germline, CDR1 is SNHLY and CDR2 is FYNNEI. CDR3 length: 16 residues. This chain's CDR3 is CASSDRGRSYNSPLHF. CDR3 nucleotides: TGTGCCAGCAGTGACAGGGGTCGATCCTATAATTCACCCCTCCACTTT.

This clone was seen only once. The chain employs TRBV7-2 and TRBJ1-1; tentatively, D is TRBD1 (5 bases). CDR3 length: 13 amino acids. CDR1 is SGHTA, CDR2 FQGNSA, per germline. Trimming stripped 3 bases from V and 8 bases from J, with 13 bases between. Here the CDR3 reads CASSLGTGSEAFF. CDR3 bases: TGTGCCAGCAGCTTGGGGACGGGCTCGGAAGCTTTCTTT. The full variable domain, completed using reference TRBV7-2 and TRBJ1-1, is GAGVSQSPSNKVTEKGKDVELRCDPISGHTALYWYRQSLGQGLEFLIYFQGNSAPDKSGLPSDRFSAERTGGSVSTLTIQRTQQEDSAVYLCASSLGTGSEAFFGQGTRLTVV.

This sequence joins TRBV10-2 and TRBJ2-4; 11 positions agree with TRBD2. Trimming removed 6 bases from V and 3 bases from J; junction bases left unmatched: 19. The germline gives CDR1 WSHSY, CDR2 SAAADI. There are 20 residues in the CDR3. CDR3 nucleotides: TGCGCCAGCAGCGCTCACGGGACTAGCGGAACAAGGCGGGGCAAAAACATTCAGTACTTC. Its translation is CASSAHGTSGTRRGKNIQYF.

The chain carries TRBV2 and TRBJ2-7; maybe TRBD2 (6 bases). The ends were cut back, 6 bases at V and 4 bases at J, with 19 bases in the middle. Looked up from germline, CDR1 is SNHLY and CDR2 is FYNNEI. The CDR3 runs to 15 residues. The CDR3 DNA reads TGTGCCAGCAGCTCCCGCCTAGCGCGAGAATACGAGCAGTACTTC. Amino acid sequence: CASSSRLAREYEQYF.

This chain uses TRBV18 with TRBJ1-2; 10 nucleotides align to TRBD1. The CDR3 runs 17 residues. Trimming removed 3 bases from V and 0 bases from J; junction bases left unmatched: 7. Germline V gives CDR1 KGHSH, CDR2 LQKENI. The CDR3 region is CASSPGTGALSNYGYTF. The CDR3 DNA reads TGTGCCAGCTCACCCGGGACAGGGGCTCTGTCTAACTATGGCTACACCTTC.

This rearrangement joins TRBV2 to TRBJ2-2; the match to TRBD2 covers 12 bases. V lost 6 bases to trimming and J lost 3 bases; unmatched junction nucleotides: 5. Germline V gene sequence: CDR1 SNHLY, CDR2 FYNNEI. This CDR3 has 16 residues. The CDR3 protein is CASRRGTSGYTGELFF. The CDR3 coding sequence is TGTGCCAGCAGAAGAGGGACTAGCGGGTACACCGGGGAGCTGTTTTTT.